The entry that follows covers one T cell receptor (beta chain) sequence. What it binds is unknown. This entry belongs to a study of T cells in Graves' hyperthyroidism and ophthalmopathy. As for the study in general: Peripheral blood specimens were obtained at initial diagnosis, prior to any treatment.

Patients having uncontrolled infection, another autoimmune disease, pregnancy or lactation were not included. Isolation of PBMCs was performed on about 10 ml fresh peripheral blood. Study outcomes and limitations: Model predictions of ophthalmopathy came a median around 6.5 months before onset.

The source material, RNA transcripts, was used to amplify TCR beta CDR3 regions. Researchers ran a first-round RT-PCR on the TCR CDR3 using the HTBI primer set. One entry per CDR3 protein results from TCRdb running MiXCR on the multiplex PCR reads. The data contain around 520,000 distinct CDR3 sequences, roughly an eighth of them singletons. Deletions cut 6 bases from V and 4 bases from J, with 10 bases between. The CDR3 covers 13 residues. The specimen sequenced was blood. The clonotype was recovered from a woman aged 18-35 years with Graves' hyperthyroidism. The chain carries TRBV12-3 or TRBV12-4 and TRBJ1-5; D is uncertain. The CDR3 region has the DNA TGTGCCAGCAGATCCTCAGAAAATCAGCCCCAGCATTTT. Amino acids: CASRSSENQPQHF.